This TCR beta chain was sequenced during a study of post-analysis software for immune sequencing data. At the level of the study: Some patients lacked subtype; others had relapsing-remitting, secondary progressive or progressive-relapsing disease.

Germline V gives CDR1 SGHDN, CDR2 FVKESK. The length of the CDR3 is 14 residues. The V and J ends lost 6 bases and 6 bases respectively, with 15 bases between them. Points on this clonotype: As yet, its antigen is unknown.

Study-level points and caveats: Included in a set of a few TRBV segments more frequent in patients than controls were TRBV5-6, TRBV5-1 and TRBV20-1. By F measure, strong co-clustering occurred among samples prepared in the same batch. Multiple sclerosis patients had significantly lower normalized Chao1 diversity than controls.

Presence of unique molecular identifiers characterized the TCR beta cDNA libraries. TCRdb fed the PCR reads into MiXCR, producing one record per CDR3 protein. The sample shows roughly 800,000 distinct CDR3 sequences, 46% of them seen only once. The sequence came from a girl aged 5-17 years with multiple sclerosis. Sequencing was performed on blood. The V and J genes are TRBV14 and TRBJ2-1; weak D call: TRBD2 (6 bases). The CDR3 sequence is CASSSGEVINEQFF. CDR3 in DNA: TGTGCCAGCAGTTCGGGGGAGGTGATCAATGAGCAGTTCTTC.